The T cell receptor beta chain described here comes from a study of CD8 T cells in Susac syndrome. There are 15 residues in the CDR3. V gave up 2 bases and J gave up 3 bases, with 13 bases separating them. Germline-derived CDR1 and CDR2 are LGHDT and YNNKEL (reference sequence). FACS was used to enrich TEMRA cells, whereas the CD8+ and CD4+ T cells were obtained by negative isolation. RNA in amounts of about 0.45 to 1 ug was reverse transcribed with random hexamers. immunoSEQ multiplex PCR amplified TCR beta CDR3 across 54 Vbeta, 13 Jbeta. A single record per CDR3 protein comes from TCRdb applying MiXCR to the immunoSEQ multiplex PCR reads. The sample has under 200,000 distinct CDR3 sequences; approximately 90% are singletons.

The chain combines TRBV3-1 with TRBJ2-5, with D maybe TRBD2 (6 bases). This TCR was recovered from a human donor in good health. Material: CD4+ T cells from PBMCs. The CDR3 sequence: CASSQMAGGEETQYF. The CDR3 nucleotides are TGTGCCAGCAGCCAAATGGCCGGGGGTGAAGAGACCCAGTACTTC.